These 20 T cell receptor beta chains came from one sample sequenced in a study of a mutant IDH1 vaccine in newly diagnosed glioma. As for time point: week 47, end of study. Vaccination used 300 ug of mutant IDH1 20-mer peptide per dose, with topical imiquimod. Sequencing used immunoSEQ multiplex PCR; TCRdb keeps in-frame clones, though not all of them. The sample records approximately 21,000 clones, approximately 81% being singletons. No antigens are known for them. Sequencing was performed on PBMCs, taken from a glioma patient whose treatment included an IDH1 peptide vaccine. The receptors originated from a man aged 35-49 years with glioma.

The chain combines TRBV18 with TRBJ2-5; D might be TRBD2 (6 bases). The V gene's germline CDR1 is KGHSH and CDR2 LQKENI. There are 13 residues in the CDR3. V shed 6 bases and J shed 5 bases, with 13 bases lying between them. CDR3 sequence: CASSPTGVETQYF. CDR3 in DNA: TGTGCCAGCTCCCCAACGGGGGTTGAGACCCAGTACTTC.

V is TRBV20-1 and J is TRBJ2-7; D tentatively fits TRBD1 or TRBD2 (6 bases each). With 2 bases removed from V and 7 bases from J, the gap between germline ends came to 9 bases. This CDR3 spans 11 amino acids. From germline, CDR1 is DFQATT and CDR2 SNEGSKA (reference sequence). The chain's CDR3 is CSARRGGEQYF. The CDR3 DNA sequence: TGCAGTGCTAGACGAGGGGGGGAGCAGTACTTC.

The chain joins TRBV6-1 to TRBJ1-4; D is undetermined. Trimming shortened V by 4 bases and J by 8 bases, and 17 bases separated the two germline ends. Per the germline V gene, CDR1 is MNHNS and CDR2 is SASEGT. CDR3 length: 15 amino acids. CDR3 amino acids: CASSAPPTAGEKLFF. CDR3 DNA sequence: TGTGCCAGCAGTGCCCCACCGACTGCGGGCGAAAAACTGTTTTTT.

The chain employs TRBV10-3 and TRBJ1-2; D gene ambiguous. The germline V and J ends were trimmed by 10 bases and 2 bases, with 11 bases remaining between them. CDR1 is ENHRY, CDR2 SYGVKD, per germline. CDR3 length: 12 amino acids. In DNA, the CDR3 is TGTGCCACCCAACAGATAAACTATGGCTACACCTTC. This gives the protein CATQQINYGYTF.

The chain uses TRBV25-1 and TRBJ2-5; no reliable D call. Germline CDR1 is MGHDK and CDR2 is SYGVNS. The CDR3 spans 16 residues. Trimming removed 5 bases from V and 0 bases from J, with 16 bases in between. The CDR3 region is CASSLGLASNQETQYF. DNA of the CDR3: TGTGCCAGCAGTCTCGGGTTGGCGTCTAACCAAGAGACCCAGTACTTC.

V usage is TRBV2 and J usage is TRBJ2-7; 10 bases map to TRBD2. V lost 3 bases, J lost 0 bases, and 11 bases stayed unmatched. The CDR3 sequence is 18 residues long. Looked up from germline, CDR1 is SNHLY and CDR2 is FYNNEI. DNA of the CDR3: TGTGCCAGCAGTGACATCGAATTAGCGGGAGGCCCCTCCTACGAGCAGTACTTC. This gives the protein CASSDIELAGGPSYEQYF. Based on the CDR3 plus reference TRBV2 and TRBJ2-7, the full variable domain is EPEVTQTPSHQVTQMGQEVILRCVPISNHLYFYWYRQILGQKVEFLVSFYNNEISEKSEIFDDQFSVERPDGSNFTLKIRSTKLEDSAMYFCASSDIELAGGPSYEQYFGPGTRLTVT.

The CDR3, as DNA: TGTGCCAGCAGTGAACAGGTCTTCGGGAATCAGCCCCAGCATTTT. Protein: CASSEQVFGNQPQHF. The chain joins TRBV6-1 to TRBJ1-5; D gene unclear. This CDR3 spans 15 amino acids. V lost 2 bases and J lost 4, with 12 bases in between. Germline V lookup: CDR1 MNHNS, CDR2 SASEGT.

The V and J genes are TRBV7-9 and TRBJ1-2; D is possibly TRBD1 (5 bases). Trimming left V 3 bases short and J 4 bases short, with 9 bases between. This CDR3 has 13 amino acids. Germline assignment: CDR1 SEHNR and CDR2 FQNEAQ (reference sequence). CDR3: CASSFPGGYGYTF. The CDR3 region has the DNA TGTGCCAGCAGCTTCCCGGGGGGCTATGGCTACACCTTC.

The chain has TRBV6-4 and TRBJ2-1; a possible D gene is TRBD1 (6 bases). Trimming cost V 5 bases and J 0 bases, with 11 bases left between them. CDR1 MRHNA and CDR2 SNTAGT come from the germline V gene. The CDR3 is 15 amino acids. CDR3: CASSKQGHSYNEQFF. The CDR3 DNA reads TGTGCCAGCAGTAAACAGGGACACTCCTACAATGAGCAGTTCTTC.

V and J are TRBV18 and TRBJ1-5; 8 bases match TRBD1. CDR3 length: 16 residues. The V gene's germline CDR1 is KGHSH and CDR2 LQKENI. V trimming: 3 bases; J trimming: 7 bases; junction bases outside the gene matches: 11. CDR3 protein: CASSPGWETGAQPQHF. The CDR3 DNA reads TGTGCCAGCTCACCTGGGTGGGAGACAGGGGCGCAGCCCCAGCATTTT.

The chain carries TRBV4-3 and TRBJ2-7; 8 bases agree with TRBD2. The CDR3 is 17 amino acids. Trimming took 0 bases from V and 4 from J; bases not matched to a gene: 11. The V gene's germline CDR1 is LGHNA and CDR2 YSLEER. The CDR3 reads CASSQDLLAVPIYEQYF. The CDR3 DNA reads TGCGCCAGCAGCCAAGACCTACTAGCGGTACCAATTTACGAGCAGTACTTC.

This clone appeared a single time. The chain has TRBV19 and TRBJ2-5, with D perhaps matching TRBD1 (6 bases). This CDR3 is 14 amino acids long. Germline CDR1 LNHDA, CDR2 SQIVND (reference sequence). V lost 3 bases, J lost 1 base, and 9 bases lay in between. Here the CDR3 reads CASSMQGTQETQYF. The CDR3 DNA reads TGTGCCAGTAGTATGCAGGGGACCCAAGAGACCCAGTACTTC.

This chain connects TRBV19 to TRBJ2-6, with D perhaps TRBD1 or TRBD2 (5 bases each). Germline V gene lookup returns CDR1 LNHDA and CDR2 SQIVND (reference sequence). The V end lost 2 bases, the J end lost 0 bases, and 14 bases lay between the germline ends. This CDR3 spans 18 amino acids. The CDR3 sequence is CASSIRDRRTSGANVLTF. CDR3 coding DNA: TGTGCCAGTAGTATAAGGGACCGCCGAACCTCTGGGGCCAACGTCCTGACTTTC.

This clone was detected once. The chain has TRBV6-5 and TRBJ1-5, with D possibly being TRBD1 (5 bases). The CDR3 sequence is 15 residues long. Germline CDR1 is MNHEY and CDR2 is SVGAGI. With 0 bases removed from V and 6 bases from J, the gap between germline ends came to 12 bases. For the CDR3, the DNA is TGTGCCAGCAGTTACTCGGGGTTTGGGGGTCAGCCCCAGCATTTT. As protein: CASSYSGFGGQPQHF.

The V and J genes are TRBV6-5 and TRBJ2-2; D gene uncertain. The V end lost 7 bases, the J end lost 0 bases, and 9 bases lay between the germline ends. CDR1 and CDR2 from the germline V gene are MNHEY and SVGAGI. The CDR3 loop spans 14 amino acids. DNA for the CDR3: TGTGCCAGCACCTCGACCCCGAACACCGGGGAGCTGTTTTTT. Its protein is CASTSTPNTGELFF.

A single count supports this clone. The junction departs from the called germline gene at one end, perhaps through a read error. The rearrangement joins TRBV7-7 to TRBJ2-7; D gene ambiguous. CDR1 and CDR2 (germline): SSHAT, FNYEAQ (reference sequence). This CDR3 has 13 amino acids. The CDR3 DNA follows: TGTGCTAGCAGCTTAGGCGCTTCCTACGAGCAGTACTTC. Protein sequence: CASSLGASYEQYF.

This chain joins TRBV6-6 and TRBJ2-5, with 11 bases aligning to TRBD1. V was pared by 8 bases and J by 4 bases, with 9 bases of the junction left unmatched. The CDR3 sequence is 15 residues long. Germline CDR1 reads MNHNY; CDR2 reads SVGAGI (reference sequence). The CDR3: CASSSGTGGGETQYF. The DNA for the CDR3 is TGTGCCAGCTCCTCCGGGACAGGGGGAGGAGAGACCCAGTACTTC.

V and J are TRBV10-3 and TRBJ2-1, with 10 bases identical to TRBD2. Trimming cost V 0 bases and J 6 bases; bases outside gene matches: 2. The CDR3 has 15 residues. CDR1 is ENHRY and CDR2 is SYGVKD in the germline V gene. The CDR3 nucleotides read TGTGCCATCAGTGAGTCTGGACTAGCGGTCAATGAGCAGTTCTTC. Translation gives CAISESGLAVNEQFF.

The chain joins TRBV7-8 to TRBJ2-3; possibly TRBD2 for D (5 bases). V gave up 5 bases and J gave up 0 bases, with 9 bases separating them. Germline loops: CDR1 SGHVS, CDR2 FQNEAQ. This CDR3 is built from 14 residues. The CDR3 sequence: CASSLSDSTDTQYF. DNA for the CDR3: TGTGCCAGCAGCCTTAGCGATAGCACAGATACGCAGTATTTT.

This sequence joins TRBV5-6 and TRBJ2-5; possibly TRBD2 for D (5 bases). The V gene's germline CDR1 is SGHDT and CDR2 YYEEEE. The CDR3 extends over 15 amino acids. The V gene lost 4 bases and the J gene lost 0 bases, with 13 bases spanning the gap. The CDR3 loop reads CASSLLRADQETQYF. The CDR3 region has the DNA TGTGCCAGCAGCCTCCTGAGGGCAGACCAAGAGACCCAGTACTTC.